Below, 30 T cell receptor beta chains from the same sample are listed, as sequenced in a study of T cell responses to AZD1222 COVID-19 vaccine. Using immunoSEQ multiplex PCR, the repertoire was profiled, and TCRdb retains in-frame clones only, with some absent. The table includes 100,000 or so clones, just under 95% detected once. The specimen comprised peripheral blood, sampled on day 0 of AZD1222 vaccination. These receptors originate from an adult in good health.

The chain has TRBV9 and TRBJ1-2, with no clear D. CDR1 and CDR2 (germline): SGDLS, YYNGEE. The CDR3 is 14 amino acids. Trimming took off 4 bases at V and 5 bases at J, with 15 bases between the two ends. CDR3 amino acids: CASSTSTMLYGYTF. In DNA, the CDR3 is TGTGCCAGCAGCACCTCGACCATGCTTTATGGCTACACCTTC.

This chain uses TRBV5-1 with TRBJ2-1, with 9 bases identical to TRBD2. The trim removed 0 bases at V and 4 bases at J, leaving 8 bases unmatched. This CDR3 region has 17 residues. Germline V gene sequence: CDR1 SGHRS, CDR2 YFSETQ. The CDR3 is CASSLVGREGIYNEQFF. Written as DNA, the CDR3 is TGCGCCAGCAGCTTGGTTGGGCGGGAGGGCATTTACAATGAGCAGTTCTTC.

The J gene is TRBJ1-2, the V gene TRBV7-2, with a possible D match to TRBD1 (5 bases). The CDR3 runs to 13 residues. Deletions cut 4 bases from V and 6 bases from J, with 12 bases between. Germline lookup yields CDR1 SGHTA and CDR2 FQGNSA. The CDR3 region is CASSWEGFDGYTF. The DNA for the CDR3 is TGTGCCAGCAGCTGGGAGGGGTTTGATGGCTACACCTTC.

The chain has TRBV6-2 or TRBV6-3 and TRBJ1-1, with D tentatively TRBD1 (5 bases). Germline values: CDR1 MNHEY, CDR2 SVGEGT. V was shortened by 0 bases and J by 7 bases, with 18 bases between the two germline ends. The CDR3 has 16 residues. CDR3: CASSYSRDRLGFEAFF. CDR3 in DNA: TGTGCCAGCAGTTACTCGAGGGACCGCCTGGGATTTGAAGCTTTCTTT.

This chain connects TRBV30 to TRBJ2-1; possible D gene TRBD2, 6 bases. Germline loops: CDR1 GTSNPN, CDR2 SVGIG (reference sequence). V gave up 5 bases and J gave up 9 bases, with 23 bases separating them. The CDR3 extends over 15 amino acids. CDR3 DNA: TGTGCCTGGGCACCAGAGCGGGTGAGGGGTGTTGAGCAGTTCTTC. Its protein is CAWAPERVRGVEQFF.

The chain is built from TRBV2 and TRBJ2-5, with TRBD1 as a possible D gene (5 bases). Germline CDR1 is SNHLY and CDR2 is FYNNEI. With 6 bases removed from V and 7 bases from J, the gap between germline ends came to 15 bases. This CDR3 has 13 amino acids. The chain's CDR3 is CASSPDSLGTQYF. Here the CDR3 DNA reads TGTGCCAGCAGCCCTGACAGCCTAGGGACCCAGTACTTC. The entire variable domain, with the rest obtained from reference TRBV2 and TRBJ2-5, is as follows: EPEVTQTPSHQVTQMGQEVILRCVPISNHLYFYWYRQILGQKVEFLVSFYNNEISEKSEIFDDQFSVERPDGSNFTLKIRSTKLEDSAMYFCASSPDSLGTQYFGPGTRLLVL.

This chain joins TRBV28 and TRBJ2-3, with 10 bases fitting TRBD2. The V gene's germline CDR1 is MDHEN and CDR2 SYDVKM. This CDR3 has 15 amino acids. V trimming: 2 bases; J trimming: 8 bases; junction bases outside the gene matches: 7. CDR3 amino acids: CASSLQTSGLRTQYF. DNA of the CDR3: TGTGCCAGCAGTTTACAGACTAGCGGGCTGCGTACGCAGTATTTT.

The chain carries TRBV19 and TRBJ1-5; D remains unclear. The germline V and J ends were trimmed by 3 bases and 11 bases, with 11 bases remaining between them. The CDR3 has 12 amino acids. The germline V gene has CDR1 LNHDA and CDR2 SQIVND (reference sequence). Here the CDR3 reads CASSIRDSAQHF. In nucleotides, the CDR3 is TGTGCCAGTAGTATTCGGGATTCGGCCCAGCATTTT.

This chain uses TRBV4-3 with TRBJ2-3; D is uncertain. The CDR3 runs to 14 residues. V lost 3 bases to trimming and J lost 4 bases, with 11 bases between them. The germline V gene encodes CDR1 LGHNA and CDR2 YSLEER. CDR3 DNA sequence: TGCGCCAGCAGCCAGGGCCGTATCTCAGATACGCAGTATTTT. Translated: CASSQGRISDTQYF.

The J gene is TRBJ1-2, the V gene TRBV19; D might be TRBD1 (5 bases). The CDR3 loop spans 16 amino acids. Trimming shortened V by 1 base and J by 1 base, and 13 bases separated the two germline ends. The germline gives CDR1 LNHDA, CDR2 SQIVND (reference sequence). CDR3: CASSIGQTRDNYGYTF. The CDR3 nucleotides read TGTGCCAGTAGTATAGGCCAAACCAGGGATAACTATGGCTACACCTTC.

The CDR3 spells CASSFGTGGSPLHF. In DNA form, the CDR3 reads TGTGCCAGCAGCTTTGGGACAGGAGGTTCACCCCTCCACTTT. The chain couples TRBV13 to TRBJ1-6; the match to TRBD1 covers 8 bases. Germline V gene lookup returns CDR1 PRHDT and CDR2 FYEKMQ (reference sequence). V gave up 3 bases and J gave up 9 bases; unmatched junction bases: 4. The CDR3 spans 14 residues.

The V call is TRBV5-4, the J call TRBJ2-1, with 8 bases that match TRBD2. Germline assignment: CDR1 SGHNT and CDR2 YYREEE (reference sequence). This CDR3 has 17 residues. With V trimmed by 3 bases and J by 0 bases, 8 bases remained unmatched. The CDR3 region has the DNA TGTGCCAGCAGCTCGGGCGGCGGGGGGTACTCCTACAATGAGCAGTTCTTC. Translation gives CASSSGGGGYSYNEQFF.

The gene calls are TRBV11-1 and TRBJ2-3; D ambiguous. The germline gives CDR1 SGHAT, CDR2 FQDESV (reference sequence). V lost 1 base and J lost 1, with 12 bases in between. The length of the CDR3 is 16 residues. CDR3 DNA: TGTGCCAGCAGCTTAGATCAGGCCTGGGGCACAGATACGCAGTATTTT. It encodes CASSLDQAWGTDTQYF.

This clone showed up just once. The DNA for the CDR3 is TGTGCCAGCAGCTACGCAGGTCGGGATGAAAAACTGTTTTTT. It codes for CASSYAGRDEKLFF. The chain couples TRBV11-2 to TRBJ1-4; D not certain. Trimming stripped 4 bases from V and 6 bases from J, with 12 bases between. The CDR3 length is 14 residues. Germline V gives CDR1 SGHAT, CDR2 FQNNGV.

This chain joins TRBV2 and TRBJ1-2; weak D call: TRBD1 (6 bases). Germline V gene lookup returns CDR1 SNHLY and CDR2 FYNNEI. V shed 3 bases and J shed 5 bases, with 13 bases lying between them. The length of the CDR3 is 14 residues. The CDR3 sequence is CASSETGGAYGYTF. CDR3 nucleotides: TGTGCCAGCAGTGAGACTGGGGGGGCTTATGGCTACACCTTC. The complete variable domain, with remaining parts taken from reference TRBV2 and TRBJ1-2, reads EPEVTQTPSHQVTQMGQEVILRCVPISNHLYFYWYRQILGQKVEFLVSFYNNEISEKSEIFDDQFSVERPDGSNFTLKIRSTKLEDSAMYFCASSETGGAYGYTFGSGTRLTVV.

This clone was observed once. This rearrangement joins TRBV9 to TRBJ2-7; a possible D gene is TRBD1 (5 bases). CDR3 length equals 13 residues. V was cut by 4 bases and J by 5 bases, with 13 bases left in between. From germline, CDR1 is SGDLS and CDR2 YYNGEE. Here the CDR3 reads CASSPSPGNEQYF. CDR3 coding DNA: TGTGCCAGCAGCCCAAGTCCAGGGAACGAGCAGTACTTC.

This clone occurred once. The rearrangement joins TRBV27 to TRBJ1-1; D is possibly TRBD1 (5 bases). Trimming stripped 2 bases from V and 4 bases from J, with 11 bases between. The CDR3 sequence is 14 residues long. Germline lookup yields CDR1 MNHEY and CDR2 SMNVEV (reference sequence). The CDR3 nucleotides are TGTGCCAGCAGTTTACAGGGTTACGGCACTGAAGCTTTCTTT. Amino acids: CASSLQGYGTEAFF.

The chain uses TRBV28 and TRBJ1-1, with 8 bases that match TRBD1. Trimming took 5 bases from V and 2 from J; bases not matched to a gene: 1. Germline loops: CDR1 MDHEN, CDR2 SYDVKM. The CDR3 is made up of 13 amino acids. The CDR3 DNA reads TGTGCCAGCAGTGGACAGGGTAACACTGAAGCTTTCTTT. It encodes CASSGQGNTEAFF.

The CDR3 loop is CASSFRDRGIGEKLFF. Written as DNA, the CDR3 is TGTGCCAGCAGCTTTCGGGACAGGGGAATAGGAGAAAAACTGTTTTTT. The chain is built from TRBV14 and TRBJ1-4; 10 bases line up with TRBD1. Germline CDR1 SGHDN, CDR2 FVKESK. The CDR3 loop spans 16 amino acids. J lost 8 bases, V lost 5 bases, and 11 bases had no gene match.

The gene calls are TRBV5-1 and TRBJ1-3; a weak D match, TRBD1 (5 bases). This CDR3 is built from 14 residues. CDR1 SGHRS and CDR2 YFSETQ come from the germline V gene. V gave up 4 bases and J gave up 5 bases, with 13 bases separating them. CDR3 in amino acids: CASSHGTDRNTIYF. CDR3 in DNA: TGCGCCAGCAGCCACGGGACGGATCGAAACACCATATATTTT. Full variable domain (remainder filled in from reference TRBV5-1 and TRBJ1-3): KAGVTQTPRYLIKTRGQQVTLSCSPISGHRSVSWYQQTPGQGLQFLFEYFSETQRNKGNFPGRFSGRQFSNSRSEMNVSTLELGDSALYLCASSHGTDRNTIYFGEGSWLTVV.

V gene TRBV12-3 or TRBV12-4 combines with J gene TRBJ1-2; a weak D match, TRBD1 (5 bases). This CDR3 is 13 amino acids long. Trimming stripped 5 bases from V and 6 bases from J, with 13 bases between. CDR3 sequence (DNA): TGTGCCAGCAGTACCCAGACAGAAAATGGCTACACCTTC. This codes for CASSTQTENGYTF.

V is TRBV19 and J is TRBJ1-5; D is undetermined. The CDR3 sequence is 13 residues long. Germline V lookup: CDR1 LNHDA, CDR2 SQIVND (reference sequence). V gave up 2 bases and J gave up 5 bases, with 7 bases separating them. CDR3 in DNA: TGTGCCAGTAGTATACAGGAACATCAGCCCCAGCATTTT. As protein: CASSIQEHQPQHF. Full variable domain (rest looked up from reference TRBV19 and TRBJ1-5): DGGITQSPKYLFRKEGQNVTLSCEQNLNHDAMYWYRQDPGQGLRLIYYSQIVNDFQKGDIAEGYSVSREKKESFPLTVTSAQKNPTAFYLCASSIQEHQPQHFGDGTRLSIL.

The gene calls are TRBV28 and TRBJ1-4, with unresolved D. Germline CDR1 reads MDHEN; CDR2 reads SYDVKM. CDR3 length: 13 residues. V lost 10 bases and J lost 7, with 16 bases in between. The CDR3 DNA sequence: TGTGCCACCTCAACAATCGAGCGTGAAAAACTGTTTTTT. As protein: CATSTIEREKLFF.

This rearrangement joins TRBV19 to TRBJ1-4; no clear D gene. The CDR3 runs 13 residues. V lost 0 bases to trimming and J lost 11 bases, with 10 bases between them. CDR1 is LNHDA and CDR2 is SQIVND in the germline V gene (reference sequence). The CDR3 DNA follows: TGTGCCAGTAGTATAGATCGGGGAATTAAACTGTTTTTT. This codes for CASSIDRGIKLFF.

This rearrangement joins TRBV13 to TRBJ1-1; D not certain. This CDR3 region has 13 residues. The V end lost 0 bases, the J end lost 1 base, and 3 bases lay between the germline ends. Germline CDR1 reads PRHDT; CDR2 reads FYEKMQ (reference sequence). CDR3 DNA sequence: TGTGCCAGCAGCTTAGGCTCGAACACTGAAGCTTTCTTT. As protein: CASSLGSNTEAFF.

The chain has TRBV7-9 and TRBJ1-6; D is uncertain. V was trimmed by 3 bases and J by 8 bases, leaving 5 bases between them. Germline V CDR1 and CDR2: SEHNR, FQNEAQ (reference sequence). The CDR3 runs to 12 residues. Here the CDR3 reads CASSFQDSPLHF. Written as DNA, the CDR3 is TGTGCCAGCAGCTTTCAGGATTCACCCCTCCACTTT.

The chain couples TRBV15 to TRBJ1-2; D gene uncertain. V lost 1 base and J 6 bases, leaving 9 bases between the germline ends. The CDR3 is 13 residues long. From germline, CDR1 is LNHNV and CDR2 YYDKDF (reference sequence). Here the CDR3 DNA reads TGTGCCACCAGCAGAGTTGGAATGGATGGCTACACCTTC. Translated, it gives CATSRVGMDGYTF.

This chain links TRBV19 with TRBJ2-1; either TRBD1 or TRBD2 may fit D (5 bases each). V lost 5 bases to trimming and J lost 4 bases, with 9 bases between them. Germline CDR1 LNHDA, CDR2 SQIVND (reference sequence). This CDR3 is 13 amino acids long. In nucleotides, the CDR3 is TGTGCCAGTAGTTCGGGGCTTTACAATGAGCAGTTCTTC. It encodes CASSSGLYNEQFF.

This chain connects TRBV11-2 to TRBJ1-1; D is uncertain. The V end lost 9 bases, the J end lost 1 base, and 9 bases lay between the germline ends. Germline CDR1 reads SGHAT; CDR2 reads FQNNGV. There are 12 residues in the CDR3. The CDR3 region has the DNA TGTGCCAGTAGGCGGCGGAACACTGAAGCTTTCTTT. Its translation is CASRRRNTEAFF.

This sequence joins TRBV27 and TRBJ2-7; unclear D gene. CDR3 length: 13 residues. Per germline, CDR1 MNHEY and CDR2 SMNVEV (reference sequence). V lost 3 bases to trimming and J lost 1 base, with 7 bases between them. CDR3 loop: CASSLGLSYEQYF. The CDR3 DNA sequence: TGTGCCAGCAGTTTGGGCTTATCCTACGAGCAGTACTTC.